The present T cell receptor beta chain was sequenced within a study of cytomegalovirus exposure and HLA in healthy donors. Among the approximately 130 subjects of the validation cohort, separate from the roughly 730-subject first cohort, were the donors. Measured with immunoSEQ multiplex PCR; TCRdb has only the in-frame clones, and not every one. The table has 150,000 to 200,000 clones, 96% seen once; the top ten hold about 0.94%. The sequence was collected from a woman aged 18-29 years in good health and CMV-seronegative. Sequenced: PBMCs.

The CDR3 nucleotides are TGTGCCAGCAGCCTTCGGGAGGCCTACGAGCAGTACTTC. It yields the protein CASSLREAYEQYF. J is TRBJ2-7 and V is TRBV6-1; 7 bases line up with TRBD2. V was clipped by 6 bases and J by 2 bases; unmatched bases: 4. Germline assignment: CDR1 MNHNS and CDR2 SASEGT. This CDR3 is built from 13 residues.